This TCR beta chain was captured in a study of T cells in Graves' hyperthyroidism and ophthalmopathy (dated by TCRdb to the late 2010s). Study-wide context: Peripheral blood samples were taken at initial diagnosis, before any treatment was given. The roughly 91 discovery patients were randomly divided into training and test sets at a 7:3 ratio. According to the paper, TCR Vbeta CDR3 sequencing was carried out on roughly 130 peripheral blood samples, which came from about 45 ophthalmopathy, under 80 hyperthyroidism and about 17 progressor patients. Prospective prediction of ophthalmopathy was tested in an independent validation cohort consisting of 18 to 20 hyperthyroidism patients and approximately 16 patients who later progressed to ophthalmopathy. After blood sampling, hyperthyroidism patients were treated with methimazole at a starting dose of 30 mg daily, and ophthalmopathy patients were treated with high-dose intravenous methylprednisolone. A discovery cohort of around 100 patients, roughly 45 with Graves' ophthalmopathy and more than 55 with stable Graves' hyperthyroidism, was used to find distinguishing TCR V-J signatures. In addition, the study compared T-cell repertoires in thyroid tissue and in blood from five to seven Graves' hyperthyroidism patients. The research as a whole found: Ophthalmopathy was separated from stable hyperthyroidism by a 13 V-J signature model, with 85% to 90% sensitivity and about 81% specificity obtained in cross-validation and 80%/75% obtained in testing. During validation, the model predicted progression to ophthalmopathy a median of roughly six months ahead of onset, with around 70% sensitivity and 72% to 80% specificity. No statistical method was used to set the sample size in advance, and investigators knew the group allocation. Most expanded thyroid clonotypes (frequency above 0.001) were also found in blood, which suggests that blood repertoires may mirror thyroid immune responses.

The germline V gene provides CDR1 SGHTA and CDR2 FQGNSA. The junction shows trimming of 2 bases on V and 5 bases on J, plus 9 bases between the germline ends. Reading from cysteine to phenylalanine, the CDR3 counts 13 amino acids. This entry keeps only the CDR3 DNA: 39 bases, framed from base 1. TCR beta CDR3 regions were amplified from RNA transcripts. A first-round RT-PCR of the TCR CDR3 used the HTBI primer set with the Qiagen OneStep RT-PCR kit. A second multiplex PCR round built the libraries, followed by size selection and purification. The libraries were sequenced on an Illumina HiSeq2000 using paired-end 100 bp reads. As for the original processing: SOAPnuke was used to process the raw data, removing reads that contained adapters or uncalled bases, had a mean Phred below 15, or lacked an exact match to the constant primer or identifier. High-quality paired reads were merged with COPE v1.2.5, and unique nucleotide sequences were defined as clonotypes. MiTCR v1.1 was used to align clonotypes to the IMGT TRBV, TRBD and TRBJ reference segments. Only V-J combinations with frequency above 0.0001, covering 99% to 99.2% of repertoires, were analysed. A TCS score was defined as the ratio between F50 (clonal expansion) and ExV (chaos), using BLOSUM62-based TCRdist between CDR3 peptides within each V-J. Welch's t-statistics and random forest reduced around 550 V-J features to some 14, which were used in a naive Bayes classifier (R e1071). The raw public data were reprocessed by TCRdb itself: fastp quality trimming at Q25, MiXCR clonotype calling, in-frame beta chains only. Entries are consolidated by CDR3 protein sequence, retaining the most common genes and DNA. What appears here as the V and J calls and clone size reflects TCRdb's work, not the paper's. This sample lists 450,000 to 600,000 distinct CDR3 sequences; just under 20% were detected once. About 45% of the sample belongs to the ten largest clones.

Ophthalmopathy patients had moderately to severely active disease, with a Clinical Activity Score of 3 or more, a NOSPECS grade of 4 or more, and a disease duration of less than 3 months. The study excluded patients with uncontrolled infections, other autoimmune diseases, pregnancy or lactation. Diagnoses were established on the basis of clinical symptoms, serum thyroxine and TRAb, thyroid ultrasound, and orbital computed tomography. PBMCs were separated from over 9 ml of fresh peripheral blood using Ficoll-Paque density gradient centrifugation. Total RNA was extracted with Trizol reagent, and quality was checked on an Agilent 2100 Bioanalyzer. In this sample, this clonotype turned up a few times. No antigen is known for it. Base quality data are lacking; no much larger clone is found one base away.

Sequences were obtained from blood. Rearrangement joined TRBV7-2 to TRBJ1-2; D gene: possibly TRBD1, on 5 matching bases. The TCR originated in a man aged 40-49 years with Graves' ophthalmopathy. The DNA is TGTGCCAGCAGCTTATACGGGGCATATGGCTACACCTTC. This is translated as CASSLYGAYGYTF.